This TCR beta chain was recovered during a study of cytomegalovirus exposure and HLA in healthy donors (dated by TCRdb to the late 2010s). Turning to the overall study: An earlier analysis of 550 to 700 of the donors reported 250 to 350 Gb of sequence data and some 100 million unique TCR beta sequences from around 200 million T cells. In a later analysis, previously published TCR beta repertoires from 550 to 700 donors were re-analyzed and high-resolution HLA genotyping was added so that TCR occurrence patterns could be studied. Genome-wide SNP genotypes for about 60% of the 666 donors were used in a later genetic analysis, which treated that subset as a discovery cohort. Among under 450 genotyped donors of the cohort, an average of around 240,000 unique TCR beta nucleotide sequences were sequenced per donor, roughly a sixth of them non-productive. The study profiled the T cell repertoires of hundreds of subjects by immunosequencing and related them to cytomegalovirus serostatus. Alongside the repertoire data, information on donor age, sex, ethnicity and CMV serostatus was compiled. Of the approximately 370 genotyped donors, 70% to 90% were placed in the genetic ancestry cluster associated with self-reported Caucasian donors. Four or five DR-DQ haplotypes were treated as single units for association and clustering because of strong linkage in the cohort. An early release that covered roughly 600 HLA-typed donors contained approximately 300 gigabases of sequencing data and tens of millions of unique TCR sequences. The later analysis used no new phenotypic data to find candidate immune exposures, relying instead on TCR beta sequences and their occurrence across donors. Along with the approximately 700-subject first cohort, a separate validation cohort of over a hundred different subjects was used. All discovery cohort repertoires had been generated on a single sequencing platform. HLA typing covered class I and class II loci at four-digit resolution. Typing coverage differed by locus: A, B, C, DRB1 and DQB1 were typed in roughly 629-640 donors, DQA1 in 500 to 550, DPA1 in 600 to 610, and DPB1 in 450 to 490. To predict cytomegalovirus infection status, the study combined high-throughput TCR immunosequencing, statistical association of individual TCRs with disease status, and machine learning. The study was designed to test whether signatures of past pathogen exposure could be identified by cataloging public T cell receptors. In an earlier analysis of 500 to 650 of the donors, high-throughput TCR beta sequencing was used to judge whether each TCR beta V gene segment behaved as functional or pseudogenic. General conclusions and limits of the study: Specific HLA alleles were associated with around 18,000 TCR beta sequences at a false discovery rate of 0.05 in a later analysis. A later analysis found that most CMV-associated TCR beta chains appeared HLA-restricted, with HLA associations seemingly driven largely by CMV exposure. Some IMGT-functional V segments, including TRBV6-2 and TRBV6-3, could not be distinguished by the 87-base-pair reads and were therefore excluded. In vitro tests confirmed that a few of the cytomegalovirus-associated TCR beta chains recognize cytomegalovirus antigens. In a later genetic analysis, fewer N-insertions in productive TCRs were reported among donors in an Asian-associated ancestry cluster than the roughly 710-donor mean. According to a later analysis, parvovirus B19, influenza, CMV and Epstein-Barr virus appeared linked to several top co-occurrence clusters. When HLA alleles, especially DR and DQ, strongly co-occurred, TCR associations were difficult to assign to individual alleles. For the cohort, immune exposure information was limited to CMV serostatus. The sequencing pipeline was judged likely to have produced a cluster of highly shared sequence variants as a technical artifact. Correlated functional status among segregating V segments might be attributable to linkage disequilibrium, but an unknown experimental factor could not be ruled out. A further reported finding was that TCR beta sequences accurately predicted the HLA-A and HLA-B alleles for most subjects in the first cohort. Because counts were too low, roughly 18 rarely observed V segments, including chromosome 9 orphons, were left out of the earlier analysis of 500 to 650 of the donors. Most TCR sequences were seen in very few donors, while some public TCRs were found in many individuals. In this cohort, only TCR beta chains were sequenced, and detectable features were limited by the absence of alpha or paired-chain data. Presence/absence analyses assumed roughly uniform sequencing depth across donors, an assumption that may not hold. According to a later analysis, TCR association rates differed among HLA loci, with DRB1 alleles showing the most associated TCRs and HLA-C alleles showing the fewest. A later genetic analysis associated a missense DCLRE1C variant with V-gene and J-gene trimming of TCR beta chains, and an independent cohort replicated the association. Because HLA typing was missing for some donors at each locus, association tests included only the typed subset. In an earlier analysis of around 500 of the donors, most TCR beta V segments appeared in productive rearrangements about 87% or about 30% of the time, broadly matching IMGT annotations. Cytomegalovirus status was reported to be diagnosed by the classifier with high specificity and sensitivity in both the original and validation cohorts. The study gave a list of about 160 TCR beta chains associated with cytomegalovirus. According to the authors, the approach could potentially be generalized to other disease states and immunological phenotypes. In a later analysis, HLA-associated TCR beta chains were found to be more clonally expanded and to have lower generation probabilities than equally common non-associated chains.

Spanning cysteine to phenylalanine, the CDR3 consists of 15 amino acids. CDR3 DNA only is kept here, 45 bases in frame from base 1. Looking up the germline V gene (reference sequence) yields CDR1 SSHAT and CDR2 FNYEAQ. The method was the immunoSEQ multiplex PCR assay. For the multiplex PCR, a mixture combining 60 forward primers for TCR Vbeta segments and 13 reverse primers for TCR Jbeta segments was used. The CDR3 region of rearranged TCR beta genes was amplified from genomic DNA by a multiplex PCR assay. The amplified TCR beta libraries were sequenced on the Illumina HiSeq System as 87-base-pair reads. The published analysis was carried out like this. Across the 670 or so repertoires, a later analysis counted roughly 77 million unique TCR beta chains, approximately 12 million of which were shared by at least two donors. To remove PCR and sequencing errors, raw reads were error-corrected and collapsed into unique sequences using a nearest-neighbor algorithm that merged closely related sequences. Alignment of CDR3 sequences to IMGT reference sequences was used to assign V, D and J gene segments. For a sequence to be retained, a match of at least six nucleotides was required to both a V gene segment and a J gene segment. Rearrangements were called productive when the CDR3 lacked stop codons and stayed in frame with V and J; all others were non-productive. Following IMGT convention, CDR3 was defined as the stretch from the second conserved V-encoded cysteine to the conserved J-encoded phenylalanine. In an earlier analysis of more than 550 of the donors, sequences lacking an unambiguous match to a single V gene segment were excluded. In an earlier analysis of approximately 590 of the donors, a V segment was called functional when productive rearrangements were above 56.7%, and segregating when the standard deviation between donors exceeded 5%. To diagnose cytomegalovirus status from the catalog of TCR beta chain sequences, a statistical classification framework was built. In a later analysis, V and J genes were assigned by comparing TCR nucleotide sequences against IMGT/GENE-DB human TR gene sequences. A later analysis assigned CDR3 sequences and most-parsimonious VDJ recombination scenarios with the TCRdist pipeline. In a later analysis, each TCR beta chain was defined by its CDR3 amino acid sequence together with its V-gene family, and reads without a unique V-gene family were excluded. To address suspected cross-contamination and a sequencing artifact, a later analysis removed roughly 580 highly shared, low-generation-probability nucleotide sequences. A later analysis calculated a clonal expansion index for each public chain from normalized within-repertoire ranks of inferred template counts. In a later analysis, generation probabilities were computed with a VDJ recombination model fitted to out-of-frame rearrangements, and the resulting probabilities were checked against IGoR. In a later analysis, hypergeometric tests were used to score TCR-TCR, TCR-HLA and TCR-CMV co-occurrence, with a repertoire-size bias correction applied to TCR pairs. To estimate false discovery rates, a later analysis permuted the HLA or CMV assignments 20 times. A later analysis grouped co-occurring TCRs with DBSCAN, adding TCRdist sequence similarity when clustering within HLA-allele-positive subsets. Repertoires with fewer than 30,000 or more than 120,000 public chains were left out of co-occurrence clustering, as were a few repertoires with anomalous nucleotide sharing. Not all clones reach the TCRdb copy of this immuneACCESS table, which keeps in-frame sequences only. Checked studies attribute under half of the gap to unresolved V genes and leave the rest unexplained. From that table come the V and J calls and clone size; the DNA was used to work out D and trimming. This sample's clone table shows 190,000 or so clones. The ten largest account for about 0.74% of the sample.

In total, more than 500 healthy bone marrow donors made up the cohort. At the time of sampling, every cohort member was nominally healthy, though immune exposures that went unrecorded were likely present. The donor was CMV seronegative and was included in the group of approximately 350 seronegative cohort members. A peripheral blood sample was provided by each donor, and peripheral blood mononuclear cells were used for TCR beta sequencing. The Qiagen DNeasy Blood Extraction Kit was used to extract genomic DNA from the blood cell samples. Regarding this clone: Its recognized antigen is unknown. At one boundary the junction diverges from the germline segment, which might be a read error.

The rearrangement combines TRBV7-7 with TRBJ2-2; TRBD1 aligns with 7 central bases. This sequence was found in a boy aged 5-17 years in good health and CMV-seronegative. The sample was PBMCs. The CDR3 amino acid sequence is: CASSRDSFDTGELFF. The nucleotide sequence is given as TGTGCTAGCAGCCGGGACAGCTTTGACACCGGGGAGCTGTTTTTT.